This entry concerns a single T cell receptor beta chain. There is no known antigen for this receptor. No much larger clone is present one base from it, and per-base qualities are unavailable. The sample has other DNA sequences that encode this CDR3 too. The data derive from a study of cytomegalovirus exposure and HLA in healthy donors (dated 2017 in TCRdb). The study in broad terms: An earlier analysis of several hundred of the donors reported 250 to 300 Gb of sequence data and approximately 110 million unique TCR beta sequences from around 200 million T cells. An early release covering about 600 HLA-typed donors comprised 300 to 350 gigabases of sequencing data and tens of millions of unique TCR sequences. Of the roughly 420 genotyped donors, 75% to 85% were placed in the genetic ancestry cluster associated with self-reported Caucasian donors. The study aimed to test whether signatures of past pathogen exposure could be identified by cataloging public T cell receptors. The study used immunosequencing to profile the T cell repertoires of approximately 640 subjects and linked those repertoires to cytomegalovirus serostatus. Along with the roughly 700-subject first cohort, a separate validation cohort of 120 different subjects was used. The study combined high-throughput TCR immunosequencing, statistical association of individual TCRs with disease status, and machine learning to predict cytomegalovirus infection status. A later analysis re-analyzed previously published TCR beta repertoires from 500 to 700 donors and added high-resolution HLA genotyping to study TCR occurrence patterns. The later analysis used no new phenotypic data to find candidate immune exposures, relying instead on TCR beta sequences and their occurrence across donors. An earlier analysis of fewer than 750 of the donors used high-throughput TCR beta sequencing to judge whether each TCR beta V gene segment behaved as functional or pseudogenic. Donor age, sex, ethnicity and CMV serostatus were compiled alongside the repertoire data. Genome-wide SNP genotypes for about 60% of the roughly 700 donors were used in a later genetic analysis, which treated that subset as a discovery cohort. All discovery cohort repertoires had been generated on a single sequencing platform. HLA typing covered class I and class II loci at four-digit resolution. The number of typed donors differed by locus: roughly 620-630 for A, B, C, DRB1 and DQB1; 522 for DQA1; some 610 for DPA1; and about 470 for DPB1. Roughly 5 DR-DQ haplotypes were handled as single units for association and clustering, since linkage in the cohort was strong. Across about 370 genotyped donors of the cohort, an average of about 200,000 unique TCR beta nucleotide sequences per donor were sequenced, and roughly a sixth of those sequences were non-productive. Findings and caveats that apply to the study as a whole: When HLA alleles, especially DR and DQ, strongly co-occurred, attributing TCR associations to individual alleles was difficult. Correlated functional status among segregating V segments might reflect linkage disequilibrium, but an unknown experimental factor could not be ruled out. In a later analysis, HLA-associated TCR beta chains were found to be more clonally expanded and to have lower generation probabilities than equally common non-associated chains. Sequencing depth was assumed to be roughly uniform across donors in the presence/absence analyses, though that assumption may not hold. A group of highly shared sequence variants was considered likely to be a technical artifact of the sequencing pipeline. The cohort was sequenced for TCR beta chains only, and without alpha or paired-chain data the features that could be detected were limited. In the study, approximately 160 TCR beta chains were listed as associated with cytomegalovirus. Three of the identified cytomegalovirus-associated TCR beta chains were confirmed in vitro to be specific for cytomegalovirus antigens. A later analysis associated 16,951 TCR beta sequences with specific HLA alleles at a false discovery rate of 0.05. An earlier analysis of 587 of the donors showed that most TCR beta V segments appeared in productive rearrangements either about 87% or about 30% of the time, which broadly matched IMGT annotations. Because HLA typing was unavailable for some donors at each locus, only the typed subset was used in association tests. According to a later analysis, parvovirus B19, influenza, CMV and Epstein-Barr virus appeared linked to several top co-occurrence clusters. Most TCR sequences were seen in very few donors, while some public TCRs were found in many individuals. A later genetic analysis associated a missense DCLRE1C variant with V-gene and J-gene trimming of TCR beta chains, and an independent cohort replicated the association. Because the 87-base-pair reads could not distinguish some IMGT-functional V segments, including TRBV6-2 and TRBV6-3, those segments were excluded. The authors suggested that the approach could potentially be extended to other disease states and immunological phenotypes. A further reported finding was that TCR beta sequences accurately predicted the HLA-A and HLA-B alleles for most subjects in the first cohort. Because counts were too low, under 20 rarely observed V segments, including chromosome 9 orphons, were left out of the earlier analysis of about 620 of the donors. A later analysis found that most CMV-associated TCR beta chains appeared HLA-restricted, with HLA associations seemingly driven largely by CMV exposure. According to a later genetic analysis, donors in an Asian-associated ancestry cluster had fewer N-insertions in productive TCRs than the approximately 700-donor mean. In a later analysis, TCR association rates were found to vary across HLA loci, with the most associated TCRs seen for DRB1 alleles and the fewest for HLA-C alleles. The classifier was reported to diagnose cytomegalovirus status with high specificity and sensitivity in both the original and validation cohorts. For the cohort, immune exposure information was limited to CMV serostatus.

Libraries were constructed by the immunoSEQ multiplex PCR assay. The multiplex PCR relied on a mix of 60 forward primers for TCR Vbeta segments and 13 reverse primers for TCR Jbeta segments. A multiplex PCR assay on genomic DNA amplified the CDR3 region of rearranged TCR beta genes. The Illumina HiSeq System was used to sequence the amplified TCR beta libraries as 87-base-pair reads. As for the authors' bioinformatics: A later analysis tallied tens of millions of unique TCR beta chains across the 666 repertoires, and some 12 million of those chains were shared by two or more donors. To remove PCR and sequencing errors, raw reads were error-corrected and collapsed into unique sequences using a nearest-neighbor algorithm that merged closely related sequences. CDR3 sequences were aligned to IMGT reference sequences to assign V, D and J gene segments. For a sequence to be retained, at least a six-nucleotide match to both a V gene segment and a J gene segment was required. Rearrangements were called productive when the CDR3 lacked stop codons and stayed in frame with V and J; all others were non-productive. CDR3 was defined according to IMGT convention as the region running from the second conserved V-encoded cysteine to the conserved J-encoded phenylalanine. The earlier analysis of about 570 of the donors excluded any sequence lacking an unambiguous match to a single V gene segment. In an earlier analysis of about 590 of the donors, a V segment was called functional when productive rearrangements were above 56.7%, and segregating when the standard deviation between donors exceeded 5%. A statistical classification framework was built to diagnose cytomegalovirus status from the catalog of TCR beta chain sequences. In a later analysis, TCR nucleotide sequences were compared against IMGT/GENE-DB human TR gene sequences so that V and J genes could be assigned. In a later analysis, CDR3 sequences and most-parsimonious VDJ recombination scenarios were assigned using the TCRdist pipeline. A later analysis defined each TCR beta chain by its CDR3 amino acid sequence plus V-gene family, and excluded reads lacking a unique V-gene family. A later analysis removed 450 to 600 highly shared, low-generation-probability nucleotide sequences to deal with suspected cross-contamination and a sequencing artifact. A later analysis calculated a clonal expansion index for each public chain from normalized within-repertoire ranks of inferred template counts. Generation probabilities in a later analysis came from a VDJ recombination model fitted to out-of-frame rearrangements, and those results were checked against IGoR. A later analysis scored TCR-TCR, TCR-HLA and TCR-CMV co-occurrence with hypergeometric tests, applying a repertoire-size bias correction to TCR pairs. A later analysis estimated false discovery rates by permuting HLA or CMV assignments 20 times. A later analysis grouped co-occurring TCRs with DBSCAN, adding TCRdist sequence similarity when clustering within HLA-allele-positive subsets. Repertoires with fewer than 30,000 or more than 120,000 public chains, plus five repertoires with anomalous nucleotide sharing, were excluded from co-occurrence clustering. Not all clones reach the TCRdb copy of this immuneACCESS table, which keeps in-frame sequences only. Checked studies attribute under half of the gap to unresolved V genes and leave the rest unexplained. That table gives V, J and clone size, and the DNA gave D and trimming. The sample table holds fewer than 180,000 clones, of which under 75% were seen once. Jointly, the top ten make up approximately 7% of the sample.

The cohort comprised several hundred healthy bone marrow donors. All cohort members were sampled while nominally healthy, although unrecorded immune exposures were likely present. The donor tested CMV seropositive, placing the donor among the approximately 310 seropositive members of the cohort. A peripheral blood sample was provided by each donor, and peripheral blood mononuclear cells were used for TCR beta sequencing. The Qiagen DNeasy Blood Extraction Kit was used to extract genomic DNA from the blood cell samples. The germline V gene yields LGHNA for CDR1 and YSLEER for CDR2. From cysteine to phenylalanine, the CDR3 is 16 amino acids long. Of the read, only the CDR3 DNA is kept; its 48 bases are in frame from base 1. V and J are truncated by 0 bases and 0 bases respectively, leaving an intervening sequence of 9 bases.

The TCR sequence derives from a woman aged 55-70 years in good health and CMV-seropositive. The sample taken for sequencing was PBMCs. The V gene is TRBV4-3 and the J gene is TRBJ1-3, with the D gene not confidently named. The CDR3 amino acid sequence is: CASSQDYSVSGNTIYF. The nucleotide sequence reads TGCGCCAGCAGCCAAGATTACTCTGTCTCTGGAAACACCATATATTTT.